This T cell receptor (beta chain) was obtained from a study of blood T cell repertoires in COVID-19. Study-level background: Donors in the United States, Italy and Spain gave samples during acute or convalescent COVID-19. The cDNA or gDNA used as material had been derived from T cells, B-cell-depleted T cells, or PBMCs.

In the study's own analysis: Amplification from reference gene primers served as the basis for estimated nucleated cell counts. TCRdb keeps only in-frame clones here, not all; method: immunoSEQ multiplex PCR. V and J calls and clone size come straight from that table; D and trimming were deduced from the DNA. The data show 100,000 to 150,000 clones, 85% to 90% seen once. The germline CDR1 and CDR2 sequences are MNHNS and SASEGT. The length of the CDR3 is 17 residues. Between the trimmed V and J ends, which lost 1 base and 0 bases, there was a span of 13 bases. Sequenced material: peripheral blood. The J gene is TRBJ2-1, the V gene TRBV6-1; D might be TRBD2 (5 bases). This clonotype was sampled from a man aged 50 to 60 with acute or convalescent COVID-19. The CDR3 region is CASSEGAGQSSYNEQFF. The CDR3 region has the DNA TGTGCCAGCAGTGAAGGGGCGGGCCAAAGCTCCTACAATGAGCAGTTCTTC.